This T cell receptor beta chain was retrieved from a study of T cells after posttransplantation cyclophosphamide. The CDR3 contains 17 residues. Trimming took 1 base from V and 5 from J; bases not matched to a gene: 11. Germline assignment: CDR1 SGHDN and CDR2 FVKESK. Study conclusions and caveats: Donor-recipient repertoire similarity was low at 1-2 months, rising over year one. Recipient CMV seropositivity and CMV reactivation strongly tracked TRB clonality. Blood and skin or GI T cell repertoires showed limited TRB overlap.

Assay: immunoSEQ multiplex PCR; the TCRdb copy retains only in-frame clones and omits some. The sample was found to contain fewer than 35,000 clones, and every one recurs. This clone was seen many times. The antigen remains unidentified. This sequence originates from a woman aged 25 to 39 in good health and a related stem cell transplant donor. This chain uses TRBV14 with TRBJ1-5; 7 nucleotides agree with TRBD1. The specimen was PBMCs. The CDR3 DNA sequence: TGTGCCAGCAGCCAAGTAAAGGTTACAGGGACAGATCAGCCCCAGCATTTT. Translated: CASSQVKVTGTDQPQHF.